Below, 3 T cell receptor beta chains from the same sample are listed, as sequenced in a study of control samples from healthy donors and cancer patients. Data came from immunoSEQ multiplex PCR; TCRdb stores just in-frame clones and leaves some out. The sample yields under 150,000 clones, around 87% seen once. Specimen: blood. The origin of the receptors is a man aged 55-75 years in good health.

This clone has only a few counts. The rearrangement uses TRBV15 and TRBJ2-3, with 10 bases fitting TRBD2. CDR1 LNHNV and CDR2 YYDKDF come from the germline V gene (reference sequence). V dropped 6 bases and J dropped 4; count of bases not matched to a gene: 13. The CDR3 sequence is 17 residues long. For the CDR3, the DNA is TGTGCCACCAGTACACAAGGGGGACTAGCGCTTGCAGATACGCAGTATTTT. Encoded protein: CATSTQGGLALADTQYF.

The chain is built from TRBV4-1 and TRBJ1-4, with D tentatively TRBD1 (6 bases). The germline V gene has CDR1 MGHRA and CDR2 YSYEKL. Trimming pared 4 bases from V and 5 bases from J, leaving 11 bases between. CDR3 length: 14 amino acids. The CDR3 nucleotides read TGCGCCAGCAGCCGACCGGACAGAAATGAAAAACTGTTTTTT. As protein: CASSRPDRNEKLFF.

V and J are TRBV7-3 and TRBJ1-1, with D unresolved. Per germline, CDR1 SGHTA and CDR2 FQGTGA. V gave up 3 bases and J gave up 3 bases, with 8 bases separating them. This CDR3 has 13 amino acids. CDR3 sequence (DNA): TGTGCCAGCAGCTTGCAACCGGACACTGAAGCTTTCTTT. Translating gives CASSLQPDTEAFF.